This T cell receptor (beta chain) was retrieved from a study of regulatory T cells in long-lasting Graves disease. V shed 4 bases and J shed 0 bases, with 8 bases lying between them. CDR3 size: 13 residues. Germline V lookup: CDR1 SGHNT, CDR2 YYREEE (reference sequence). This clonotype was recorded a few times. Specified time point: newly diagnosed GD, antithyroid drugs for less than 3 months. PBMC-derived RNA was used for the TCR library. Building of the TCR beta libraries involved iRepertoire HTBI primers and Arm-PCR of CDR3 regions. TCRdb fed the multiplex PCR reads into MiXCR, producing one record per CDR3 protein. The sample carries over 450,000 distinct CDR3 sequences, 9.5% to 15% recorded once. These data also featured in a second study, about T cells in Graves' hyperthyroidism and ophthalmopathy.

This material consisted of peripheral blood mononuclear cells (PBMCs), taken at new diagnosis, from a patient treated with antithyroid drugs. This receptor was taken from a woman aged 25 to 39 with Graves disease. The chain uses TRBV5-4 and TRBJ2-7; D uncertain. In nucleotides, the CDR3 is TGTGCCAGCAGCGCCCGCCACTCCTACGAGCAGTACTTC. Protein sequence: CASSARHSYEQYF.